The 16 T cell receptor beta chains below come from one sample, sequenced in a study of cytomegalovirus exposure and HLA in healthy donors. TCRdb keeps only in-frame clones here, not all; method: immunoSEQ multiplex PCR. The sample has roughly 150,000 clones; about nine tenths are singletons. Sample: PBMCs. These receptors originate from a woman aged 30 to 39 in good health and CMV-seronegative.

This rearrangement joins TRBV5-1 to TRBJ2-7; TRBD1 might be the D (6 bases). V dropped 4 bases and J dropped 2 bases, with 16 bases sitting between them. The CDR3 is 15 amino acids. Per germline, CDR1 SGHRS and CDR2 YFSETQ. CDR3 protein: CASSPAIPGAYEQYF. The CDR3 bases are TGCGCCAGCAGCCCAGCAATTCCAGGGGCCTACGAGCAGTACTTC. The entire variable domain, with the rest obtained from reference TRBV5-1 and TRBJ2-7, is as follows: KAGVTQTPRYLIKTRGQQVTLSCSPISGHRSVSWYQQTPGQGLQFLFEYFSETQRNKGNFPGRFSGRQFSNSRSEMNVSTLELGDSALYLCASSPAIPGAYEQYFGPGTRLTVT.

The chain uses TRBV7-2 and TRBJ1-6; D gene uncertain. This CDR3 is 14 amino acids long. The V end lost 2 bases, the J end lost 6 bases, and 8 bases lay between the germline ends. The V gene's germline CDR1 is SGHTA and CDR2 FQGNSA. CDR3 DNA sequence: TGTGCCAGCAGCTTACAGGATTCTAATTCACCCCTCCACTTT. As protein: CASSLQDSNSPLHF.

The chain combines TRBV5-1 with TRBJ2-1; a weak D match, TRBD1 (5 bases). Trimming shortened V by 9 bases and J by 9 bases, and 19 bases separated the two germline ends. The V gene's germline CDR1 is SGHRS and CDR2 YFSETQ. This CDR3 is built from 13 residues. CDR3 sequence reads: CATGAGIDGEQFF. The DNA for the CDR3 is TGCGCCACTGGGGCAGGGATAGATGGTGAGCAGTTCTTC.

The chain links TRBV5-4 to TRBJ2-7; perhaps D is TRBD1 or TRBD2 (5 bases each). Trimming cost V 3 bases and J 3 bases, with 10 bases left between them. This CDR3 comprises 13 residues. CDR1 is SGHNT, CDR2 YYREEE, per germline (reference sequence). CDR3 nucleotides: TGTGCCAGCAGCTCGGGGCCAGTCTACGAGCAGTACTTC. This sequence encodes CASSSGPVYEQYF.

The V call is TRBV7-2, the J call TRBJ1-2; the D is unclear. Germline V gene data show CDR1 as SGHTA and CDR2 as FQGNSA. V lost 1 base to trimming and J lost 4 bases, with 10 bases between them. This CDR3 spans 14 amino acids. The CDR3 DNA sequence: TGTGCCAGCAGCTTAGACCCAAAGTCCTATGGCTACACCTTC. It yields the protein CASSLDPKSYGYTF. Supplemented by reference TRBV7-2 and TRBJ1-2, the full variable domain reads GAGVSQSPSNKVTEKGKDVELRCDPISGHTALYWYRQSLGQGLEFLIYFQGNSAPDKSGLPSDRFSAERTGGSVSTLTIQRTQQEDSAVYLCASSLDPKSYGYTFGSGTRLTVV.

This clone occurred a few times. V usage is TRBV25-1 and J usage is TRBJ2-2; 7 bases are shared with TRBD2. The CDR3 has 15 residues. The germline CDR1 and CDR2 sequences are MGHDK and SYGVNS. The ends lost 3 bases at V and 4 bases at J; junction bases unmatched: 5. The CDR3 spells CASSDLGEGTGELFF. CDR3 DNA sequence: TGTGCCAGCAGTGACCTCGGGGAGGGCACCGGGGAGCTGTTTTTT.

DNA of the CDR3: TGTGCCAGCAATGAGGAAGCGTACGAGCAGTACTTC. Translated, it gives CASNEEAYEQYF. The chain employs TRBV2 and TRBJ2-7, with D unclear. Trimming removed 7 bases at V and 4 bases at J, with 11 bases between. This CDR3 is 12 amino acids long. Germline loops: CDR1 SNHLY, CDR2 FYNNEI.

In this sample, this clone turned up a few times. CDR3 coding DNA: TGTGCCAGCAGTGATAAATGGGTAGGAACTGAAGCTTTCTTT. It specifies CASSDKWVGTEAFF. J is TRBJ1-1 and V is TRBV6-1; D is undetermined. The CDR3 totals 14 residues. Germline V gene sequence: CDR1 MNHNS, CDR2 SASEGT. Trimming pared 3 bases from V and 5 bases from J, leaving 13 bases between.

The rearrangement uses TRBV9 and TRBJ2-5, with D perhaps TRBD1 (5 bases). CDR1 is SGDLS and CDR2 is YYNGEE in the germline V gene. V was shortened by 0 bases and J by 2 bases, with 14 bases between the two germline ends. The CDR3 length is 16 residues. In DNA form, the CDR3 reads TGTGCCAGCAGCGTAGGACAGAGAGGTGGGCAAGAGACCCAGTACTTC. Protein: CASSVGQRGGQETQYF.

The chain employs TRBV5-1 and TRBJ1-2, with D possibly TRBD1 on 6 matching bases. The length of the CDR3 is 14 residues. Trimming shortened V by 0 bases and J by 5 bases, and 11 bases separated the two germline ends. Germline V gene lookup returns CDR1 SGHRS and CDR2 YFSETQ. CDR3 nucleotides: TGCGCCAGCAGCTTGGAAAGCCAGGGGTATGGCTACACCTTC. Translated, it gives CASSLESQGYGYTF.

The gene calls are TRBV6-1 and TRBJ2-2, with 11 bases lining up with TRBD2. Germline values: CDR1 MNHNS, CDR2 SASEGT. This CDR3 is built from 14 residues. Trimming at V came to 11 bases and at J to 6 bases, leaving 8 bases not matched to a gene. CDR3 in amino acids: CAAASGRYAGELFF. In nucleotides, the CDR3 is TGTGCCGCCGCTAGCGGGAGGTATGCCGGGGAGCTGTTTTTT.

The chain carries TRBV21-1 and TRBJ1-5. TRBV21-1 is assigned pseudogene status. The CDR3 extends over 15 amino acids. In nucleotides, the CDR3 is TGTGCCAGCGGACCGGACTTATTTAGCAATCAGCCCCAGCATTTT. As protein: CASGPDLFSNQPQHF.

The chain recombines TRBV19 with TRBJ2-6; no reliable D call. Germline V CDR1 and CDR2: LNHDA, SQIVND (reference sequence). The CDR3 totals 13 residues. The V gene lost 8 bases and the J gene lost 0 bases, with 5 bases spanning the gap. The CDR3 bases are TGTGCCAGTGAATACTCTGGGGCCAACGTCCTGACTTTC. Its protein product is CASEYSGANVLTF. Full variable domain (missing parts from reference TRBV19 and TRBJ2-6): DGGITQSPKYLFRKEGQNVTLSCEQNLNHDAMYWYRQDPGQGLRLIYYSQIVNDFQKGDIAEGYSVSREKKESFPLTVTSAQKNPTAFYLCASEYSGANVLTFGAGSRLTVL.

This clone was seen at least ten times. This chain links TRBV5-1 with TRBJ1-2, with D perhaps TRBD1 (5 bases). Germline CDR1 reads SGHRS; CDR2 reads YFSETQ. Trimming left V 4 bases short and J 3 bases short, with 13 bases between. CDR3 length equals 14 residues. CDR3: CASSGLGVDYGYTF. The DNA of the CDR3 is TGCGCCAGCAGCGGCTTAGGGGTAGACTATGGCTACACCTTC.

The CDR3 region has the DNA TGTGCCAGCAGCTTAATTGCGCGTAGCTCTGGAAACACCATATATTTT. It translates to CASSLIARSSGNTIYF. The genes are TRBV7-9 and TRBJ1-3; no definite D call. V was clipped by 2 bases and J by 0 bases, with 11 bases between them. Germline assignment: CDR1 SEHNR and CDR2 FQNEAQ (reference sequence). The CDR3 is 16 residues long.

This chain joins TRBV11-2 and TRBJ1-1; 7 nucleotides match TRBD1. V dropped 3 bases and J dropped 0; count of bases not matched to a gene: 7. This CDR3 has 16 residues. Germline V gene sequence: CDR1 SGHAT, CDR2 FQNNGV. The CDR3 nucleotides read TGTGCCAGCAGCTTTTCAGGGGGTGTTATGAACACTGAAGCTTTCTTT. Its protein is CASSFSGGVMNTEAFF.